Listed here are 13 T cell receptor beta chains from one sample, sequenced in a study of blood T cell repertoires in COVID-19. Assay used: immunoSEQ multiplex PCR; TCRdb lists only in-frame clones, some missing. The sample lists 200,000 or so clones, about 80% occurring once. Sequencing input: peripheral blood. Receptors originate from a human donor with acute or convalescent COVID-19. The donor label of this sample is uncertain.

The chain employs TRBV11-2 and TRBJ2-7; no clear D. Trimming stripped 6 bases from V and 2 bases from J, with 8 bases between. Looked up from germline, CDR1 is SGHAT and CDR2 is FQNNGV. The CDR3 has 12 amino acids. CDR3 sequence (DNA): TGTGCCAGCAGTCTAGACGCCTACGAGCAGTACTTC. Protein product: CASSLDAYEQYF.

J is TRBJ1-1 and V is TRBV5-4, with 9 bases identical to TRBD1. Germline trimming cut 4 bases from V and 1 base from J; bases unmatched to any gene: 5. CDR1 and CDR2 from the germline V gene are SGHNT and YYREEE (reference sequence). The CDR3 is 15 amino acids. The DNA for the CDR3 is TGTGCCAGCAGCGTCGGACAGGGGCAGAACACTGAAGCTTTCTTT. Its protein product is CASSVGQGQNTEAFF.

The chain employs TRBV10-3 and TRBJ1-2, with D maybe TRBD1 (6 bases). CDR3 length: 14 amino acids. Per the germline V gene, CDR1 is ENHRY and CDR2 is SYGVKD. Trimming left V 0 bases short and J 6 bases short, with 11 bases between. The CDR3 nucleotides read TGTGCCATCAGTGAGTCAACAGGGAACGATGGCTACACCTTC. Protein sequence: CAISESTGNDGYTF.

The chain employs TRBV10-3 and TRBJ1-6; 10 bases align to TRBD1. From germline, CDR1 is ENHRY and CDR2 SYGVKD. This CDR3 contains 14 residues. Trimming removed 3 bases from V and 8 bases from J; junction bases left unmatched: 1. CDR3 nucleotides: TGTGCCATCAGTGACGGGACAGGGGATTCACCCCTCCACTTT. It is translated as CAISDGTGDSPLHF.

The V and J genes are TRBV5-4 and TRBJ2-3; D remains ambiguous. Germline V gene data show CDR1 as SGHNT and CDR2 as YYREEE (reference sequence). The length of the CDR3 is 14 residues. V was clipped by 0 bases and J by 2 bases, with 7 bases between them. The CDR3 here is CASSLGGNTDTQYF. The CDR3 region has the DNA TGTGCCAGCAGCTTGGGTGGCAACACAGATACGCAGTATTTT.

This chain connects TRBV18 to TRBJ2-5; TRBD2 matches 7 bases. Germline V lookup: CDR1 KGHSH, CDR2 LQKENI. The CDR3 has 14 residues. The junction had 1 base not matched to a gene; V was cut back by 3 bases and J by 0 bases. The CDR3 region has the DNA TGTGCCAGCTCACCGGGGACTAACCAAGAGACCCAGTACTTC. The encoded protein is CASSPGTNQETQYF. Full variable domain (rest looked up from reference TRBV18 and TRBJ2-5): NAGVMQNPRHLVRRRGQEARLRCSPMKGHSHVYWYRQLPEEGLKFMVYLQKENIIDESGMPKERFSAEFPKEGPSILRIQQVVRGDSAAYFCASSPGTNQETQYFGPGTRLLVL.

This clone was seen only once. The chain links TRBV7-9 to TRBJ1-2, with 7 bases identical to TRBD1. CDR1 SEHNR and CDR2 FQNEAQ come from the germline V gene (reference sequence). The CDR3 length is 15 residues. The junction had 7 bases not matched to a gene; V was cut back by 5 bases and J by 1 base. The CDR3 region is CASSTRDSLNYGYTF. DNA for the CDR3: TGTGCCAGCAGCACCCGGGACAGCCTTAACTATGGCTACACCTTC.

This rearrangement joins TRBV5-1 to TRBJ2-3, with 11 bases aligning to TRBD2. Trimming removed 4 bases from V and 7 bases from J; junction bases left unmatched: 11. Per germline, CDR1 SGHRS and CDR2 YFSETQ. The CDR3 runs 16 residues. CDR3 DNA: TGCGCCAGCAGCCTCTTTACTAGCGGGGGCCCGAATACGCAGTATTTT. It yields the protein CASSLFTSGGPNTQYF.

The chain joins TRBV10-3 to TRBJ2-7; TRBD2 aligns across 10 bases. The V segment lost 4 bases and the J segment 5 bases; nucleotides outside the gene matches: 5. The CDR3 runs to 14 residues. Germline CDR1 ENHRY, CDR2 SYGVKD. CDR3 nucleotides: TGTGCCATCAGTGTTCTAGCGGGAGAGGACGAGCAGTACTTC. Translated: CAISVLAGEDEQYF.

The genes are TRBV5-1 and TRBJ1-6; TRBD1 aligns across 9 bases. Trimming removed 2 bases from V and 6 bases from J; junction bases left unmatched: 3. In germline, CDR1 is SGHRS, CDR2 YFSETQ. This CDR3 comprises 15 residues. The CDR3 sequence: CASSLGTGTNSPLHF. The CDR3 DNA is TGCGCCAGCAGCTTAGGGACAGGGACTAATTCACCCCTCCACTTT.

The genes are TRBV5-1 and TRBJ2-5, with 9 bases aligning to TRBD1. CDR1 SGHRS and CDR2 YFSETQ come from the germline V gene. After removal of 4 bases from V and 5 bases from J, the junction contained 9 bases not matched to a gene. The CDR3 has 15 amino acids. The CDR3 spells CASSTGDRDGETQYF. CDR3 DNA: TGCGCCAGCAGCACCGGGGACAGGGACGGGGAGACCCAGTACTTC.

The chain employs TRBV9 and TRBJ2-2, with no clear D. Germline V CDR1 and CDR2: SGDLS, YYNGEE. V gave up 0 bases and J gave up 4 bases, with 4 bases separating them. This CDR3 has 13 amino acids. Here the CDR3 reads CASSVASTGELFF. The CDR3 DNA is TGTGCCAGCAGCGTAGCGAGCACCGGGGAGCTGTTTTTT.

DNA of the CDR3: TGTGCCAGCAGTTCCCGAACCACATATTACACCGGGGAGCTGTTTTTT. Residues: CASSSRTTYYTGELFF. V gene TRBV27 combines with J gene TRBJ2-2; no firm D call. Per germline, CDR1 MNHEY and CDR2 SMNVEV (reference sequence). The CDR3 covers 16 residues. With 4 bases removed from V and 3 bases from J, the gap between germline ends came to 15 bases.